Following are 8 T cell receptor beta chains from one sample sequenced in a study of Graves' ophthalmopathy and Graves' hyperthyroidism. Amplifying from RNA transcripts, the study obtained TCR beta CDR3 regions. The first round was an RT-PCR with HTBI primers, and the second round was a multiplex PCR. MiXCR was run by TCRdb on the multiplex PCR reads, yielding one entry per CDR3 protein. The table lists almost 750,000 distinct CDR3 sequences, roughly two fifths of them singletons. Sequencing was performed on peripheral blood. The receptors here all came from an adult man with Graves' ophthalmopathy.

This clonotype was picked up many times. The V call is TRBV7-8, the J call TRBJ1-2, with TRBD1 as a possible D gene (6 bases). In germline, CDR1 is SGHVS, CDR2 FQNEAQ. The CDR3 loop spans 15 amino acids. Trimming removed 1 base at V and 4 bases at J, with 13 bases between. The CDR3 DNA follows: TGTGCCAGCAGCTTAGTTAGGACAGAGCGCTATGGCTACACCTTC. This encodes CASSLVRTERYGYTF.

A note on this clonotype: This sequence may be a read error, since a much larger clone differs from it by one base. The V and J genes are TRBV2 and TRBJ1-6; perhaps TRBD1 as D (6 bases). The CDR3 is 14 amino acids. Germline assignment: CDR1 SNHLY and CDR2 FYNNEI. The DNA for the CDR3 is TGTACCAGCAGTGTGTCACAGGGTAATTCACCCCTCCACTTT. It encodes CTSSVSQGNSPLHF.

The chain has TRBV7-9 and TRBJ1-1; D call uncertain. The CDR3 has 14 amino acids. Trimming cost V 1 base and J 6 bases, with 12 bases left between them. Per germline, CDR1 SEHNR and CDR2 FQNEAQ (reference sequence). This CDR3 is CASSLGDGWAEAFF. DNA of the CDR3: TGTGCCAGCAGCTTAGGAGACGGGTGGGCTGAAGCTTTCTTT.

The chain carries TRBV29-1 and TRBJ1-5; possible D gene TRBD1, 6 bases. Looked up from germline, CDR1 is SQVTM and CDR2 is ANQGSEA. The CDR3 is made up of 15 amino acids. The V and J ends lost 4 bases and 4 bases respectively, with 17 bases between them. The CDR3 region is CSVAWGGGANQPQHF. In nucleotides, the CDR3 is TGCAGCGTTGCGTGGGGGGGGGGCGCGAATCAGCCCCAGCATTTT.

This clonotype appeared a single time. The chain carries TRBV25-1 and TRBJ1-2; D gene uncertain. The V gene lost 6 bases and the J gene lost 3 bases, with 11 bases spanning the gap. Germline-derived CDR1 and CDR2 are MGHDK and SYGVNS. The CDR3 consists of 13 residues. This chain's CDR3 is CASSRFGDYGYTF. The CDR3 DNA is TGTGCCAGCAGCCGATTCGGAGACTATGGCTACACCTTC.

The table lists this clonotype with many counts. J is TRBJ2-6 and V is TRBV5-8, with TRBD2 identical over 14 bases. Germline values: CDR1 SGHTS, CDR2 YDEGEE. This CDR3 has 18 residues. The V gene end was trimmed by 4 bases and the J gene end by 0 bases; junction bases not matched to a gene: 3. The CDR3 DNA reads TGTGCCAGCAGCCAGGGACTAGCGGGAGCCTCTGGGGCCAACGTCCTGACTTTC. Its protein product is CASSQGLAGASGANVLTF.

Note on this clonotype: Germline is not matched at one junction end, which may reflect a read error. V is TRBV7-2 and J is TRBJ2-5, with D possibly TRBD1 on 5 matching bases. Germline lookup yields CDR1 SGHTA and CDR2 FQGNSA. This CDR3 has 14 residues. The CDR3 region is CASSLEPGQGTQYF. CDR3 DNA: TGTGCCAGCAGCTTAGAGCCAGGACAAGGGACCCAGTACTTC. The whole variable domain, remainder taken from reference TRBV7-2 and TRBJ2-5, is GAGVSQSPSNKVTEKGKDVELRCDPISGHTALYWYRQSLGQGLEFLIYFQGNSAPDKSGLPSDRFSAERTGGSVSTLTIQRTQQEDSAVYLCASSLEPGQGTQYFGPGTRLLVL.

This clonotype was counted ten times or more. The rearrangement links TRBV29-1 to TRBJ1-2, with D uncertain. Trimming shortened V by 6 bases and J by 1 base, and 12 bases separated the two germline ends. This CDR3 has 13 residues. Germline values: CDR1 SQVTM, CDR2 ANQGSEA. The CDR3 nucleotides read TGCAGCGTGCGGAAACAAGATAACTATGGCTACACCTTC. It yields the protein CSVRKQDNYGYTF. Full variable domain (remainder filled in from reference TRBV29-1 and TRBJ1-2): SAVISQKPSRDICQRGTSLTIQCQVDSQVTMMFWYRQQPGQSLTLIATANQGSEATYESGFVIDKFPISRPNLTFSTLTVSNMSPEDSSIYLCSVRKQDNYGYTFGSGTRLTVV.